This TCR beta chain is from a study of OX40 agonist ivuxolimab in advanced cancers. Study-level results: At 0.1 to 3.0 mg/kg, CD4+ and CD8+ blood T cells expanded clonally by week 6.

The protocol was immunoSEQ multiplex PCR, while the TCRdb copy is restricted to in-frame clones and leaves out a portion. The table shows 94,000 or so clones, with under 85% occurring only once. Turning to this clone: Its antigen is not identified. The germline gene is not matched at one end of the junction; a read error may be the cause. The same CDR3 can be traced to other DNA sequences in this sample.

The CDR3 covers 13 residues. The germline V gene has CDR1 LNHNV and CDR2 YYDKDF (reference sequence). The sequence came from an adult with an advanced solid tumor such as melanoma, head and neck, liver or kidney cancer. The chain is built from TRBV15 and TRBJ1-5; no firm D call. Sequences were derived from CD4+ or CD8+ T cells sorted from blood, sampled in a trial of the OX40 agonist ivuxolimab. The CDR3 here is CATSQPGDQPQHF. CDR3 sequence (DNA): TGTGCCACCAGCCAGCCCGGAGATCAGCCTCAGCATTTT.